The 15 T cell receptor beta chains presented below share a single source sample, sequenced in a study of CD8 T cells in ankylosing spondylitis. The study, taken as a whole, reports: A TCR beta motif of roughly 8 highly homologous variants seemed to mark ankylosing spondylitis blood.

These receptors lack a known antigen. TCRdb recomputed calls from the 5' RACE reads with MiXCR, one row per CDR3 protein. The profile shows approximately 300,000 distinct CDR3 sequences, less than 9.5% of them singletons. The specimen sequenced was blood, either unsorted or a sorted T cell fraction (not recorded which). Receptor source: a male donor with ankylosing spondylitis.

The chain combines TRBV7-8 with TRBJ2-7, with D possibly matching TRBD1 (5 bases). The CDR3 consists of 17 residues. In germline, CDR1 is SGHVS, CDR2 FQNEAQ. V was shortened by 5 bases and J by 0 bases, with 20 bases between the two germline ends. CDR3: CASSLPSGARSSYEQYF. CDR3 DNA: TGTGCCAGCAGCCTCCCCTCTGGGGCACGGAGCTCCTACGAGCAGTACTTC.

In its sample, this clonotype was seen many times. The chain links TRBV2 to TRBJ1-4; 7 bases are a match to TRBD1. The CDR3 runs to 16 residues. Germline V gives CDR1 SNHLY, CDR2 FYNNEI. V trimming: 2 bases; J trimming: 5 bases; junction bases outside the gene matches: 8. The CDR3 protein is CASSESQTGLNEKLFF. Written as DNA, the CDR3 is TGTGCCAGCAGTGAAAGCCAGACAGGGTTGAATGAAAAACTGTTTTTT.

In its sample, this clonotype was seen many times. The chain has TRBV20-1 and TRBJ2-7; no clear D gene. This CDR3 is 14 amino acids long. Germline V CDR1 and CDR2: DFQATT, SNEGSKA (reference sequence). Between the trimmed V and J ends, which lost 2 bases and 7 bases, there was a span of 18 bases. Written as DNA, the CDR3 is TGCAGTGCTAGACCCGCCCAGCTTGTAGGAGAGCAGTACTTC. It specifies CSARPAQLVGEQYF.

With respect to this clonotype: The junction and the germline gene differ at one end; a read error may be behind it. This CDR3 is CSARGDSIGGGGRNNEQFF. The CDR3 DNA is TGCAGTGCAAGAGGTGATAGCATAGGTGGAGGGGGTAGAAACAATGAGCAGTTCTTC. The V gene is TRBV20-1, the J gene TRBJ2-1; D might be TRBD1 or TRBD2, each matching 6 bases. The CDR3 totals 19 residues. Germline-derived CDR1 and CDR2 are DFQATT and SNEGSKA (reference sequence).

This clonotype occurred many times. V is TRBV5-1 and J is TRBJ2-1, with a possible D match to TRBD2 (6 bases). Trimming shortened V by 2 bases and J by 8 bases, and 14 bases separated the two germline ends. This CDR3 contains 14 residues. Looked up from germline, CDR1 is SGHRS and CDR2 is YFSETQ. In DNA, the CDR3 is TGCGCCAGCAGCTTAACGGGAGCAATCGATGAGCAGTTCTTC. It yields the protein CASSLTGAIDEQFF.

This rearrangement joins TRBV20-1 to TRBJ2-7; 7 bases line up with TRBD2. Germline V CDR1 and CDR2: DFQATT, SNEGSKA (reference sequence). V trimming: 3 bases; J trimming: 4 bases; junction bases outside the gene matches: 6. CDR3 length: 13 amino acids. The CDR3 nucleotides read TGCAGTGCTAGGGGGGAGGGCCGGTACGAGCAGTACTTC. It codes for CSARGEGRYEQYF.

This clonotype was seen more than once but under ten times. The chain couples TRBV12-3 or TRBV12-4 to TRBJ1-1, with D possibly matching TRBD1 (6 bases). The CDR3 loop spans 16 amino acids. The germline V and J ends were trimmed by 0 bases and 4 bases, with 15 bases remaining between them. CDR3 bases: TGTGCCAGCAGTTTAGCACACAGGGAGTGGAGCACTGAAGCTTTCTTT. It translates to CASSLAHREWSTEAFF.

The gene calls are TRBV20-1 and TRBJ2-7; 9 bases are a match to TRBD1. V lost 1 base, J lost 0 bases, and 1 base stayed unmatched. CDR1 and CDR2 from the germline V gene are DFQATT and SNEGSKA (reference sequence). The CDR3 extends over 14 amino acids. The CDR3 DNA follows: TGCAGTGCTAGAGGGGACAGGGTCTCCTACGAGCAGTACTTC. Encoded protein: CSARGDRVSYEQYF.

In this sample, this clonotype turned up a few times. The V gene is TRBV9, the J gene TRBJ2-1; 11 bases align to TRBD2. The germline gives CDR1 SGDLS, CDR2 YYNGEE. Trimming at V came to 4 bases and at J to 7 bases, leaving 10 bases not matched to a gene. The length of the CDR3 is 16 residues. The CDR3 region has the DNA TGTGCCAGCAGCACTCAACTAGCGGGAGTACGTAATGAGCAGTTCTTC. Translation gives CASSTQLAGVRNEQFF.

The J gene is TRBJ2-1, the V gene TRBV7-2, with a tentative D call TRBD2 (6 bases). The germline V gene has CDR1 SGHTA and CDR2 FQGNSA. The V end lost 2 bases, the J end lost 0 bases, and 8 bases lay between the germline ends. There are 15 residues in the CDR3. CDR3 sequence reads: CASSLRLDSYNEQFF. The CDR3 region has the DNA TGTGCCAGCAGCTTACGACTAGACTCCTACAATGAGCAGTTCTTC.

This clonotype was detected ten times or more. V is TRBV11-3 and J is TRBJ2-1; 13 bases match TRBD2. This CDR3 has 14 amino acids. Germline loops: CDR1 SGHNT, CDR2 YENEEA. V lost 7 bases, J lost 10 bases, and 7 bases stayed unmatched. The CDR3 here is CASNPGLAGQEQFF. The CDR3 DNA follows: TGTGCCAGCAACCCGGGACTAGCGGGACAAGAGCAGTTCTTC.

This clonotype has only a few counts. V gene TRBV7-8 combines with J gene TRBJ2-1; D is unclear. CDR1 is SGHVS and CDR2 is FQNEAQ in the germline V gene. V gave up 2 bases and J gave up 5 bases, with 10 bases separating them. This CDR3 region has 14 residues. CDR3 sequence: CASSLMVGDNEQFF. CDR3 nucleotide sequence: TGTGCCAGCAGCTTAATGGTTGGCGACAATGAGCAGTTCTTC.

The rearrangement uses TRBV5-6 and TRBJ2-2, with D hard to call. V lost 4 bases to trimming and J lost 7 bases, with 11 bases between them. This CDR3 has 13 amino acids. The germline V gene has CDR1 SGHDT and CDR2 YYEEEE. The CDR3 protein is CASSGRTGGELFF. The CDR3, as DNA: TGTGCCAGCAGCGGAAGAACTGGCGGGGAGCTGTTTTTT. The full variable domain, rest sourced from reference TRBV5-6 and TRBJ2-2, is DAGVTQSPTHLIKTRGQQVTLRCSPKSGHDTVSWYQQALGQGPQFIFQYYEEEERQRGNFPDRFSGHQFPNYSSELNVNALLLGDSALYLCASSGRTGGELFFGEGSRLTVL.

This chain uses TRBV3-1 with TRBJ2-5, with TRBD1 matching 7 bases. Germline trimming cut 4 bases from V and 5 bases from J; bases unmatched to any gene: 13. The germline CDR1 and CDR2 sequences are LGHDT and YNNKEL (reference sequence). The CDR3 runs 16 residues. The CDR3 spells CASSPPRQGSSETQYF. The CDR3 nucleotides read TGTGCCAGCAGCCCCCCCAGACAGGGATCGTCCGAGACCCAGTACTTC.

This clonotype was observed a handful of times. This rearrangement joins TRBV20-1 to TRBJ2-1; D possibly matches TRBD1 or TRBD2 (5 bases each). The V gene's germline CDR1 is DFQATT and CDR2 SNEGSKA (reference sequence). The CDR3 is made up of 13 amino acids. V shed 3 bases and J shed 7 bases, with 13 bases lying between them. Here the CDR3 reads CSASGTLMNEQFF. CDR3 coding DNA: TGCAGTGCTAGCGGGACCCTGATGAATGAGCAGTTCTTC.